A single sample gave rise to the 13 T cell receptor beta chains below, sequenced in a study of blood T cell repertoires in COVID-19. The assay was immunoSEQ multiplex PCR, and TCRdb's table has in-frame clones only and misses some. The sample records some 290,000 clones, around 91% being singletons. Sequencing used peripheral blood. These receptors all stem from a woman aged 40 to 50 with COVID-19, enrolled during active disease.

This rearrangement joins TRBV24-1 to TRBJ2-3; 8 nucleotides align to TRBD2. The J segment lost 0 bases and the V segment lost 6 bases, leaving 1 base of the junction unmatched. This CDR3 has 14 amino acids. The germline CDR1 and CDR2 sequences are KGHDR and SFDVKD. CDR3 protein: CATSRGGSTDTQYF. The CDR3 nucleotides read TGTGCCACCAGTCGGGGGGGTAGCACAGATACGCAGTATTTT.

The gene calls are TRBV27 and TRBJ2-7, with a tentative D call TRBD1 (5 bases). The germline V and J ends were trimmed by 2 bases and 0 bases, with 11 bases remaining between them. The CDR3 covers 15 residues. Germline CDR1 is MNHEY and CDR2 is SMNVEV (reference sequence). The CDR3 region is CASSLSRALSYEQYF. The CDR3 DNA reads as TGTGCCAGCAGTTTAAGCAGGGCTCTCTCCTACGAGCAGTACTTC.

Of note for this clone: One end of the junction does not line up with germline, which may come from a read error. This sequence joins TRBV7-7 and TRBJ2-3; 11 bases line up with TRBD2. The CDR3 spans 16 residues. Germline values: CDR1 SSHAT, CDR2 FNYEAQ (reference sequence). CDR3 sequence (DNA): TGTGCTAGCAGCTTGGGGACTAGCGGTAGCACAGATACGCAGTATTTT. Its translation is CASSLGTSGSTDTQYF.

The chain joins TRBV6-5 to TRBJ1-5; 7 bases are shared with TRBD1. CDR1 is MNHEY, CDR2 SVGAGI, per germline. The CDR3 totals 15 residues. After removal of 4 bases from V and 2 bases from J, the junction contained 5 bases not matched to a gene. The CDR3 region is CASSSRGVGNQPQHF. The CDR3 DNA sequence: TGTGCCAGCAGTTCCAGGGGGGTGGGCAATCAGCCCCAGCATTTT.

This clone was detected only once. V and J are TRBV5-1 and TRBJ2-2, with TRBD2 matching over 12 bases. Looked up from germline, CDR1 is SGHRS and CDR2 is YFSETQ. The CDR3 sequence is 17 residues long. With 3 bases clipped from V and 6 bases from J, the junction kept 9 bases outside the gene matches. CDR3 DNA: TGCGCCAGCAGCTACGGACTAGCGGGGCCAGAGGCCGGGGAGCTGTTTTTT. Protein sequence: CASSYGLAGPEAGELFF.

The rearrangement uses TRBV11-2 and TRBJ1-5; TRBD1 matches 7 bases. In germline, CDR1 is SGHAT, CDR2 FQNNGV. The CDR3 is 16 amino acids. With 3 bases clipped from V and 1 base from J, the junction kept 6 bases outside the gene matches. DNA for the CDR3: TGTGCCAGCAGCTTCGGGACAGCGGAGAGCAATCAGCCCCAGCATTTT. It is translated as CASSFGTAESNQPQHF.

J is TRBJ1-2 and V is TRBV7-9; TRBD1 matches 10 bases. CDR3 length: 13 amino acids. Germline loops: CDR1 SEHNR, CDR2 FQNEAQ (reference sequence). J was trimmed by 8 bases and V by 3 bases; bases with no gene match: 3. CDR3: CASSFGTGEGYTF. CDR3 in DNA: TGTGCCAGCAGCTTCGGGACAGGGGAAGGCTACACCTTC.

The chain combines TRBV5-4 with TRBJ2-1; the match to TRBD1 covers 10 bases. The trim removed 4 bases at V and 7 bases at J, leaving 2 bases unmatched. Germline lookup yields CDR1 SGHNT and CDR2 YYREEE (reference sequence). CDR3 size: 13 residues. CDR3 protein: CASSPGQGNEQFF. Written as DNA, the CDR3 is TGTGCCAGCAGCCCGGGACAGGGGAATGAGCAGTTCTTC. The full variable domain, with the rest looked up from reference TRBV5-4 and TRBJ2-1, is ETGVTQSPTHLIKTRGQQVTLRCSSQSGHNTVSWYQQALGQGPQFIFQYYREEENGRGNFPPRFSGLQFPNYSSELNVNALELDDSALYLCASSPGQGNEQFFGPGTRLTVL.

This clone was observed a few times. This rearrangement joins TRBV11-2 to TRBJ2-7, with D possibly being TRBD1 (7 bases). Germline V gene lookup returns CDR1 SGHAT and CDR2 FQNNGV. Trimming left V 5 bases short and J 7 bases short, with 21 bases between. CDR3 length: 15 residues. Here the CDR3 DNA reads TGTGCCAGCAGCCGCAGCCTAGGGGGCGCGGGGGAGCAGTACTTC. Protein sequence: CASSRSLGGAGEQYF.

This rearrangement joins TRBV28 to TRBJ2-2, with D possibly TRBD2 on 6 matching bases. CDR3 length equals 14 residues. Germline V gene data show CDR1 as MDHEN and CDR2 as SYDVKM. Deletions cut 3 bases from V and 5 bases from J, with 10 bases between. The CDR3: CASSFRGSTGELFF. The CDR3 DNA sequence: TGTGCCAGCAGTTTTCGGGGGAGTACCGGGGAGCTGTTTTTT.

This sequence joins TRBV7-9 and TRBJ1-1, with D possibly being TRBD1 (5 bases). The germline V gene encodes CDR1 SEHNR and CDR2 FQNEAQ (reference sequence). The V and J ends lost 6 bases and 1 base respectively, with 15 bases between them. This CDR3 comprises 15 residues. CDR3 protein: CASRFPGLGNTEAFF. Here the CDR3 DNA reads TGTGCCAGCAGATTTCCAGGGTTGGGGAACACTGAAGCTTTCTTT.

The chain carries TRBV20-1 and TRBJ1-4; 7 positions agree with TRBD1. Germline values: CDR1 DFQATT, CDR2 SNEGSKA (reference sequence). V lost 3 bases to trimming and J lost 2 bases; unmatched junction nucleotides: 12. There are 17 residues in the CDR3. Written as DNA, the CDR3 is TGCAGTGCTAGTATGATGGCAGGGGGTTCCACTAATGAAAAACTGTTTTTT. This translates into CSASMMAGGSTNEKLFF.

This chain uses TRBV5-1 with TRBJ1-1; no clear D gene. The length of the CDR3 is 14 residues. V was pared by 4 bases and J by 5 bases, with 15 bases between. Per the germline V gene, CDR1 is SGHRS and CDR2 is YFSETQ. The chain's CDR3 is CASSAGRSGTEAFF. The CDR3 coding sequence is TGCGCCAGCAGCGCCGGGAGGAGCGGAACTGAAGCTTTCTTT.